This TCR beta chain was profiled in a study of T cell responses to AZD1222 COVID-19 vaccine. The CDR3 length is 13 residues. Trimming took off 4 bases at V and 2 bases at J, with 9 bases between the two ends. In germline, CDR1 is SGHDT, CDR2 YYEEEE. Libraries were prepared by immunoSEQ multiplex PCR; TCRdb keeps only in-frame clonotypes and omits some of them. The data contain about 83,000 clones, about 82% of them singletons. This clone was recorded once. The origin of this receptor is an adult in good health. This material consisted of peripheral blood, taken on day 0 of AZD1222 vaccination. The chain carries TRBV5-6 and TRBJ2-5; D perhaps matches TRBD2 (5 bases). CDR3 residues: CASSLTRQETQYF. CDR3 in DNA: TGTGCCAGCAGCCTAACTAGGCAAGAGACCCAGTACTTC. Supplemented by reference TRBV5-6 and TRBJ2-5, the full variable domain reads DAGVTQSPTHLIKTRGQQVTLRCSPKSGHDTVSWYQQALGQGPQFIFQYYEEEERQRGNFPDRFSGHQFPNYSSELNVNALLLGDSALYLCASSLTRQETQYFGPGTRLLVL.